The clone carrying this TCR beta chain was found once. This record comes from a study of blood T cell repertoires in COVID-19. Study-level information: Spain, Italy and the United States supplied samples that represented acute and convalescent COVID-19.

Measured with immunoSEQ multiplex PCR; TCRdb has only the in-frame clones, and not every one. The sample holds more than 150,000 clones; about 95% are singletons and the top ten take roughly 0.7%. The CDR3 runs to 15 residues. Per germline, CDR1 MDHEN and CDR2 SYDVKM. The germline V and J ends were trimmed by 5 bases and 5 bases, with 13 bases remaining between them. The Seattle patients joined while their infection was active and were tracked longitudinally afterward. The TCR sequence derives from a man aged 25 to 40 with COVID-19, enrolled during active disease. The gene calls are TRBV28 and TRBJ1-6; a possible D gene is TRBD1 (6 bases). Specimen: peripheral blood. The CDR3 bases are TGTGCCAGCAGTCTTGGGACACTCGATAATTCACCCCTCCACTTT. Its protein product is CASSLGTLDNSPLHF.